Listed below are T cell receptor beta chains from one sample, sequenced in a study of PD-1 blockade in classical Hodgkin lymphoma. Data came from immunoSEQ multiplex PCR; TCRdb stores just in-frame clones and leaves some out. The sample lists 9,000 to 10,000 clones; roughly four fifths were seen once. Sequencing was performed on CD4+ T cells from blood, taken before the fourth cycle of nivolumab. These receptor sequences come from a human donor with classical Hodgkin lymphoma. CDR3s include the opening cysteine and the closing phenylalanine or tryptophan. A D gene is named only where the DNA matches it firmly. Clone size is stated in some rows and not others, as once, few, many or a class when expanded.

j_call: TRBJ2-5; d_call: -; clone_size: -; v_call: TRBV19; cdr3_nt: TGTGCCAGTAGAGTAACAGGGTGGGCACAAGAGACCCAGTACTTC; cdr3_aa: CASRVTGWAQETQYF
j_call: TRBJ1-2; d_call: TRBD1; clone_size: -; v_call: TRBV19; cdr3_nt: TGTGCCAGTAGCGAATACCGGTCCGGGACAGATGGCTACACCTTC; cdr3_aa: CASSEYRSGTDGYTF
j_call: TRBJ2-2; d_call: -; clone_size: -; v_call: TRBV7-9; cdr3_nt: TGTGCCGGTTGCGGGCAGACAAACACCGGGGAGCTGTTTTTT; cdr3_aa: CAGCGQTNTGELFF
j_call: TRBJ2-5; d_call: TRBD2; clone_size: -; v_call: TRBV4-2; cdr3_nt: TGTGCCAGCAGCCTGCGACTAGCGGGGGAAGAGACCCAGTACTTC; cdr3_aa: CASSLRLAGEETQYF
j_call: TRBJ2-5; d_call: TRBD2; clone_size: -; v_call: TRBV2; cdr3_nt: TGTGCCAGCACTCCAGCGGGGGGGTGGGAGACCCAGTACTTC; cdr3_aa: CASTPAGGWETQYF
j_call: TRBJ2-2; d_call: TRBD2; clone_size: -; v_call: TRBV5-4; cdr3_nt: TGTGCCGGCAGCATTTCCTGGACTAGCGGGACCGGGGAGCTGTTTTTT; cdr3_aa: CAGSISWTSGTGELFF
j_call: TRBJ2-2; d_call: -; clone_size: -; v_call: TRBV6-1; cdr3_nt: TGTGCCAGCATTCTCACAGGAAACACCGGGGAGCTGTTTTTT; cdr3_aa: CASILTGNTGELFF
j_call: TRBJ1-1; d_call: -; clone_size: -; v_call: TRBV2; cdr3_nt: TGTGCCAGCAGCTCCAGTGGATTCACTGAAGCTTTCTTT; cdr3_aa: CASSSSGFTEAFF
j_call: TRBJ1-2; d_call: TRBD1; clone_size: -; v_call: TRBV6-1; cdr3_nt: TGTGCCAGCAGTGTGGACAGGGTGAGAGGCTACACCTTC; cdr3_aa: CASSVDRVRGYTF
j_call: TRBJ2-1; d_call: -; clone_size: -; v_call: TRBV5-6; cdr3_nt: TGTGCCAGCAGCCGGAATATGAGGAGCTCCTACAATGAGCAGTTCTTC; cdr3_aa: CASSRNMRSSYNEQFF
j_call: TRBJ1-4; d_call: -; clone_size: -; v_call: TRBV7-9; cdr3_nt: TGTGCCAGCTCCGTTAGGGCAGCTAATGAAAAACTGTTTTTT; cdr3_aa: CASSVRAANEKLFF
j_call: TRBJ1-1; d_call: -; clone_size: -; v_call: TRBV7-6; cdr3_nt: TGTGCCAGCAGCTCTGGGAGAACTGAAGCTTTCTTT; cdr3_aa: CASSSGRTEAFF
j_call: TRBJ1-4; d_call: TRBD1; clone_size: -; v_call: TRBV15; cdr3_nt: TGTGCCACCAGCAGAAAGCCGCCTGGACAGGGGACTAATGAAAAACTGTTTTTT; cdr3_aa: CATSRKPPGQGTNEKLFF
j_call: TRBJ2-1; d_call: -; clone_size: -; v_call: TRBV5-1; cdr3_nt: TGCGCCAGCAGCAATATCCGGGGGGCCGGGAATGAGCAGTTCTTC; cdr3_aa: CASSNIRGAGNEQFF
j_call: TRBJ2-3; d_call: -; clone_size: -; v_call: TRBV6-5; cdr3_nt: TGTGCCAGCAGTTACTATGAGGCATCAGATACGCAGTATTTT; cdr3_aa: CASSYYEASDTQYF
j_call: TRBJ1-2; d_call: -; clone_size: -; v_call: TRBV21-1; cdr3_nt: TGTGCCAGCAGCAGGACAGGGGATGGCTACACCTTC; cdr3_aa: CASSRTGDGYTF
j_call: TRBJ2-3; d_call: TRBD2; clone_size: -; v_call: TRBV11-2; cdr3_nt: TGTGCCAGCAGCTTACGGGCGGGAGCCAACACAGATACGCAGTATTTT; cdr3_aa: CASSLRAGANTDTQYF
j_call: TRBJ1-4; d_call: -; clone_size: -; v_call: TRBV28; cdr3_nt: TGTGCCAGCAGTCCGCATCAGGGTTTTACTGAAAAACTGTTTTTT; cdr3_aa: CASSPHQGFTEKLFF
j_call: TRBJ1-6; d_call: -; clone_size: -; v_call: TRBV5-1; cdr3_nt: TGCGCCAGCACCGAGGGAGGGTATTCACCCCTCCACTTT; cdr3_aa: CASTEGGYSPLHF
j_call: TRBJ1-2; d_call: -; clone_size: few; v_call: TRBV7-8; cdr3_nt: TGTGCCAGCAGCTTAGGGACAGCCTCTAGCTATGGCTACACCTTC; cdr3_aa: CASSLGTASSYGYTF
j_call: TRBJ1-2; d_call: -; clone_size: -; v_call: TRBV27; cdr3_nt: TGTGCCAGCAGTTTAGCGGGTCATGGCTACACCTTC; cdr3_aa: CASSLAGHGYTF
j_call: TRBJ2-5; d_call: TRBD2; clone_size: -; v_call: TRBV7-2; cdr3_nt: TGTGCCAGCAGCTGGGGGGGGGAGACCCAGTACTTC; cdr3_aa: CASSWGGETQYF
j_call: TRBJ1-1; d_call: -; clone_size: -; v_call: TRBV11-3; cdr3_nt: TGTGCCAGCAGCCCTGATGGGCAGAACACTGAAGCTTTCTTT; cdr3_aa: CASSPDGQNTEAFF
j_call: TRBJ2-4; d_call: TRBD2; clone_size: -; v_call: TRBV6-5; cdr3_nt: TGTGCCAGCAGTCCGCGGGAGATAAAAAACATTCAGTACTTC; cdr3_aa: CASSPREIKNIQYF
j_call: TRBJ1-5; d_call: -; clone_size: -; v_call: TRBV15; cdr3_nt: TGTGCCACCAGCAGAGATGGGACTCGGAATCAGCCCCAGCATTTT; cdr3_aa: CATSRDGTRNQPQHF
j_call: TRBJ1-2; d_call: -; clone_size: few; v_call: TRBV4-1; cdr3_nt: TGCGCCAGCAGCGCTCCCGAGGGGGGGAGCTATGGCTACACCTTC; cdr3_aa: CASSAPEGGSYGYTF
j_call: TRBJ2-1; d_call: -; clone_size: -; v_call: TRBV5-1; cdr3_nt: TGCGCCAGCAGCTTGGTGGGGTACTACAATGAGCAGTTCTTC; cdr3_aa: CASSLVGYYNEQFF
j_call: TRBJ1-6; d_call: TRBD1; clone_size: -; v_call: TRBV4-1; cdr3_nt: TGCGCCAGCAGCCAAACCTTTCAGGGGGCGGCTAATTCACCCCTCCACTTT; cdr3_aa: CASSQTFQGAANSPLHF
j_call: TRBJ1-1; d_call: -; clone_size: few; v_call: TRBV10-3; cdr3_nt: TGTGCCATCAGTGAGTCACAGGACCTTAACACTGAAGCTTTCTTT; cdr3_aa: CAISESQDLNTEAFF
j_call: TRBJ1-1; d_call: -; clone_size: -; v_call: TRBV28; cdr3_nt: TGTGCCAGCAGTCCAGAAGATCTCAAAGCTTTCTTT; cdr3_aa: CASSPEDLKAFF
j_call: TRBJ2-1; d_call: TRBD2; clone_size: -; v_call: TRBV11-1; cdr3_nt: TGTGCCAGCAGCTTAGCAAGGCGGGGGACCTACAATGAGCAGTTCTTC; cdr3_aa: CASSLARRGTYNEQFF
j_call: TRBJ2-5; d_call: -; clone_size: -; v_call: TRBV14; cdr3_nt: TGTGCCAGCAGCCTAAACAGGGAGACCCAGTACTTC; cdr3_aa: CASSLNRETQYF
j_call: TRBJ1-2; d_call: TRBD1; clone_size: -; v_call: TRBV11-2; cdr3_nt: TGTGCCAGCAGCCCCCGGACAGGTGTGTATGGCTACACCTTC; cdr3_aa: CASSPRTGVYGYTF
j_call: TRBJ2-7; d_call: -; clone_size: -; v_call: TRBV30; cdr3_nt: TGTGCCTGGAAATTCAGGAGCGGTGCCTACGAGCAGTACTTC; cdr3_aa: CAWKFRSGAYEQYF
j_call: TRBJ2-7; d_call: -; clone_size: few; v_call: TRBV5-1; cdr3_nt: TGCGCCAGCAGCTTGGGGGGGTTTGGCGCCGAGCAGTACTTC; cdr3_aa: CASSLGGFGAEQYF
j_call: TRBJ1-4; d_call: -; clone_size: -; v_call: TRBV23-1; cdr3_nt: TGCGCCAGCAGTCTAATCGACCCATCAACTAATGAAAAACTGTTTTTT; cdr3_aa: CASSLIDPSTNEKLFF
j_call: TRBJ1-1; d_call: -; clone_size: few; v_call: TRBV7-9; cdr3_nt: TGTGCCAGCGCGTTCGACCGCATGAACACTGAAGCTTTCTTT; cdr3_aa: CASAFDRMNTEAFF
j_call: TRBJ1-2; d_call: -; clone_size: -; v_call: TRBV5-8; cdr3_nt: TGTGCCAGCAGCCCGGGGGGGGAGGTTGGCGGCTACACCTTC; cdr3_aa: CASSPGGEVGGYTF
j_call: TRBJ2-5; d_call: TRBD1; clone_size: -; v_call: TRBV19; cdr3_nt: TGTGCCAGTAGTCCACAGGGGACCGAGACCCAGTACTTC; cdr3_aa: CASSPQGTETQYF
j_call: TRBJ1-3; d_call: TRBD1; clone_size: -; v_call: TRBV28; cdr3_nt: TGTGCCAGCAGACCAGACAGGGCTGGAAACACCATATATTTT; cdr3_aa: CASRPDRAGNTIYF
j_call: TRBJ1-6; d_call: -; clone_size: -; v_call: TRBV6-5; cdr3_nt: TGTGCCAGCAGTCGCCCGGGACACAGCAATTCACCCCTCCACTTT; cdr3_aa: CASSRPGHSNSPLHF
j_call: TRBJ1-2; d_call: TRBD1; clone_size: -; v_call: TRBV10-3; cdr3_nt: TGTGCCATCAGTGCCTCCGGGACAGGGGATGGCTACACCTTC; cdr3_aa: CAISASGTGDGYTF
j_call: TRBJ1-1; d_call: TRBD1; clone_size: -; v_call: TRBV7-9; cdr3_nt: TGTGCCAGCAGCTTAACAGGGGGTAAGACTGAAGCTTTCTTT; cdr3_aa: CASSLTGGKTEAFF
j_call: TRBJ1-2; d_call: -; clone_size: -; v_call: TRBV7-2; cdr3_nt: TGTGCCAGCAGAGAGGGGGGAATTAACTATGGCTACACCTTC; cdr3_aa: CASREGGINYGYTF
j_call: TRBJ2-3; d_call: -; clone_size: once; v_call: TRBV14; cdr3_nt: TGTGCCAGCAACAGGTTTGGTACAGATACGCAGTATTTT; cdr3_aa: CASNRFGTDTQYF
j_call: TRBJ1-4; d_call: TRBD1; clone_size: -; v_call: TRBV15; cdr3_nt: TGTGCCACCAGCAGCCTGGACAGGAGAAATGAAAAACTGTTTTTT; cdr3_aa: CATSSLDRRNEKLFF
j_call: TRBJ2-7; d_call: -; clone_size: -; v_call: TRBV7-6; cdr3_nt: TGTGCCAGCAGCTTAGCGGGCAAATACGAGCAGTACTTC; cdr3_aa: CASSLAGKYEQYF
j_call: TRBJ1-1; d_call: -; clone_size: -; v_call: TRBV14; cdr3_nt: TGTGCCAGCAGCCAGAACACTGAAGCTTTCTTT; cdr3_aa: CASSQNTEAFF
j_call: TRBJ2-2; d_call: TRBD2; clone_size: -; v_call: TRBV5-1; cdr3_nt: TGCGCCAGCAGCTCCGGGACTAGCGGGGGTCTCGGGGAGCTGTTTTTT; cdr3_aa: CASSSGTSGGLGELFF
j_call: TRBJ1-2; d_call: TRBD1; clone_size: -; v_call: TRBV28; cdr3_nt: TGTGCCAGCAGTTGGACAGGGTCCTATGGCTACACCTTC; cdr3_aa: CASSWTGSYGYTF
j_call: TRBJ2-1; d_call: -; clone_size: -; v_call: TRBV6-5; cdr3_nt: TGTGCCAGCGCCCTGAGGGGGTACGATGAGCAGTTCTTC; cdr3_aa: CASALRGYDEQFF
j_call: TRBJ1-3; d_call: -; clone_size: -; v_call: TRBV6-1; cdr3_nt: TGTGCCAGCAGTGAAATTGGCACTATTACAGGAAACACCATATATTTT; cdr3_aa: CASSEIGTITGNTIYF